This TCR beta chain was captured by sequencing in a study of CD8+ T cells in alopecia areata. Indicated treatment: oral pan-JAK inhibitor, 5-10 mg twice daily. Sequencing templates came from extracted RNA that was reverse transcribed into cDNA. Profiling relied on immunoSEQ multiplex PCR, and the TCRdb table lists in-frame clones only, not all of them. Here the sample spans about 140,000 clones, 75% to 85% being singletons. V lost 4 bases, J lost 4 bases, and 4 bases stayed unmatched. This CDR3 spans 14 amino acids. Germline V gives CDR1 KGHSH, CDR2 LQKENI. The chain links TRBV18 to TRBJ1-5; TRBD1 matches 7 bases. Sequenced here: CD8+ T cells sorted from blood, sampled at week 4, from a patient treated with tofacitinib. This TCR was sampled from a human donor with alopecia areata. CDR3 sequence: CASSLDRENQPQHF. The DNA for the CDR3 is TGTGCCAGCTCACTTGACAGGGAGAATCAGCCCCAGCATTTT.